This passage covers 25 T cell receptor beta chains from one sample sequenced in a study of cytomegalovirus exposure and HLA in healthy donors. PCR was performed using 60 Vbeta and 13 Jbeta primers. Method: immunoSEQ multiplex PCR; TCRdb's copy keeps in-frame clones and lacks some. This sample has roughly 100,000 clones, with over 70% found just once. The sequencing input was PBMCs. All receptors derive from a man aged 18 to 29 in good health and CMV-seropositive.

The chain combines TRBV9 with TRBJ1-2, with D possibly being TRBD1 (5 bases). V lost 0 bases and J lost 7, with 13 bases in between. The length of the CDR3 is 14 residues. Germline V gives CDR1 SGDLS, CDR2 YYNGEE. The CDR3 coding sequence is TGTGCCAGCAGCGTAGATTCGGGGGGTACTGGCTACACCTTC. Translating gives CASSVDSGGTGYTF. The whole variable domain, filled in from reference TRBV9 and TRBJ1-2, reads DSGVTQTPKHLITATGQRVTLRCSPRSGDLSVYWYQQSLDQGLQFLIQYYNGEERAKGNILERFSAQQFPDLHSELNLSSLELGDSALYFCASSVDSGGTGYTFGSGTRLTVV.

This clone was detected once. The chain combines TRBV7-2 with TRBJ2-1; D may be TRBD2 (5 bases). CDR3 length: 15 amino acids. Germline V gene lookup returns CDR1 SGHTA and CDR2 FQGNSA. V was clipped by 1 base and J by 2 bases, with 9 bases between them. The CDR3 bases are TGTGCCAGCAGCTTAGACCGACTAACCTACAATGAGCAGTTCTTC. Its protein product is CASSLDRLTYNEQFF.

Details on this clone: One junction end disagrees with the germline gene, perhaps due to a read error. The chain joins TRBV7-9 to TRBJ1-1, with D perhaps TRBD1 (5 bases). CDR1 SEHNR and CDR2 FQNEAQ come from the germline V gene (reference sequence). This CDR3 is 12 amino acids long. The CDR3 nucleotides read TGTTCCAGCAGCAGTGACAGTATGTCCGCTTTCTTT. Protein product: CSSSSDSMSAFF.

The chain combines TRBV6-6 with TRBJ1-1; D not certain. V lost 2 bases to trimming and J lost 3 bases, with 7 bases between them. Germline lookup yields CDR1 MNHNY and CDR2 SVGAGI (reference sequence). The CDR3 consists of 13 residues. Here the CDR3 reads CASSYDGYTEAFF. CDR3 nucleotide sequence: TGTGCCAGCAGTTACGATGGCTACACTGAAGCTTTCTTT.

The sample holds many counts of this clone. The chain recombines TRBV10-1 with TRBJ1-1; tentative D call: TRBD1 (6 bases). V lost 2 bases, J lost 5 bases, and 12 bases lay in between. This CDR3 has 14 amino acids. Per germline, CDR1 WNHNN and CDR2 SYGVQD (reference sequence). CDR3 sequence: CASSEARGITEAFF. CDR3 nucleotides: TGCGCCAGCAGTGAGGCCAGGGGAATTACTGAAGCTTTCTTT.

This chain connects TRBV19 to TRBJ1-5, with D uncertain. The V and J ends lost 3 bases and 1 base respectively, with 7 bases between them. The length of the CDR3 is 14 residues. The germline gives CDR1 LNHDA, CDR2 SQIVND (reference sequence). This chain's CDR3 is CASSISVSNQPQHF. The CDR3 DNA follows: TGTGCCAGTAGTATCTCCGTAAGCAATCAGCCCCAGCATTTT. Using reference TRBV19 and TRBJ1-5 for the parts outside the CDR3, the full variable domain is DGGITQSPKYLFRKEGQNVTLSCEQNLNHDAMYWYRQDPGQGLRLIYYSQIVNDFQKGDIAEGYSVSREKKESFPLTVTSAQKNPTAFYLCASSISVSNQPQHFGDGTRLSIL.

The V and J genes are TRBV9 and TRBJ1-1, with 7 bases aligning to TRBD1. The CDR3 spans 16 residues. In germline, CDR1 is SGDLS, CDR2 YYNGEE. The trim removed 3 bases at V and 5 bases at J, leaving 13 bases unmatched. The chain's CDR3 is CASSAGGGGASTEAFF. In DNA form, the CDR3 reads TGTGCCAGCAGCGCCGGTGGAGGGGGCGCGAGTACTGAAGCTTTCTTT.

The chain combines TRBV4-1 with TRBJ2-2; 9 nucleotides line up with TRBD1. Unmatched junction bases numbered 8, after V lost 5 bases and J lost 7 bases. CDR1 MGHRA and CDR2 YSYEKL come from the germline V gene. The CDR3 loop spans 15 amino acids. Here the CDR3 DNA reads TGCGCCAGCAGCGCTTCCGGGACAGGGAGCGGGGAGCTGTTTTTT. Translated: CASSASGTGSGELFF.

The gene calls are TRBV6-1 and TRBJ1-2, with D perhaps matching TRBD1 (5 bases). The germline V gene has CDR1 MNHNS and CDR2 SASEGT. The CDR3 sequence is 12 residues long. Trimming shortened V by 6 bases and J by 4 bases, and 9 bases separated the two germline ends. The CDR3 DNA is TGTGCCAGCAGACTGACAGTCTATGGCTACACCTTC. Protein sequence: CASRLTVYGYTF.

CDR3 in DNA: TGTGCCAGCAGTTTATCTCTGGGGCAGGGCAATCAGCCCCAGCATTTT. It specifies CASSLSLGQGNQPQHF. The rearrangement uses TRBV28 and TRBJ1-5; TRBD1 might be the D (5 bases). V was shortened by 1 base and J by 2 bases, with 12 bases between the two germline ends. Germline CDR1 and CDR2: MDHEN and SYDVKM. The CDR3 has 16 amino acids. Full variable domain (missing parts from reference TRBV28 and TRBJ1-5): DVKVTQSSRYLVKRTGEKVFLECVQDMDHENMFWYRQDPGLGLRLIYFSYDVKMKEKGDIPEGYSVSREKKERFSLILESASTNQTSMYLCASSLSLGQGNQPQHFGDGTRLSIL.

This chain connects TRBV29-1 to TRBJ1-2, with D possibly TRBD1 on 6 matching bases. This CDR3 contains 14 residues. CDR1 is SQVTM and CDR2 is ANQGSEA in the germline V gene. Trimming removed 3 bases from V and 5 bases from J, with 16 bases in between. The CDR3 DNA is TGCAGCGTTGACCATTCGGACAGAACGTATGGCTACACCTTC. Amino acid sequence: CSVDHSDRTYGYTF.

The CDR3 protein is CASSQWADSPLHF. The CDR3 coding sequence is TGTGCCAGCAGCCAATGGGCAGATTCACCCCTCCACTTT. This chain connects TRBV14 to TRBJ1-6; D is undetermined. The CDR3 has 13 amino acids. CDR1 is SGHDN and CDR2 is FVKESK in the germline V gene. The V and J ends lost 2 bases and 8 bases respectively, with 7 bases between them.

This clone has only a few counts. The rearrangement links TRBV2 to TRBJ2-7; TRBD1 might be the D (5 bases). Germline values: CDR1 SNHLY, CDR2 FYNNEI. V was trimmed by 2 bases and J by 0 bases, leaving 11 bases between them. There are 15 residues in the CDR3. CDR3 sequence: CASSELETVSYEQYF. The CDR3 DNA reads TGTGCCAGCAGTGAATTAGAGACAGTCTCCTACGAGCAGTACTTC.

The gene calls are TRBV23-1 and TRBJ1-6; D uncertain. TRBV23-1 is an ORF, and what it does is uncertain. Trimming took 7 bases from V and 9 from J, leaving 7 bases between them. The CDR3 covers 11 residues. This CDR3 is CASTLPSPLHF. The CDR3 region has the DNA TGCGCCAGCACCCTCCCTTCACCCCTCCACTTT.

The J gene is TRBJ1-1, the V gene TRBV7-9, with TRBD1 as a possible D gene (5 bases). V lost 5 bases and J 0 bases, leaving 25 bases between the germline ends. CDR3 length: 19 amino acids. From germline, CDR1 is SEHNR and CDR2 FQNEAQ (reference sequence). This CDR3 is CASSRRGRGLTAMNTEAFF. The CDR3 coding sequence is TGTGCCAGCAGCCGCCGAGGAAGGGGACTCACAGCGATGAACACTGAAGCTTTCTTT.

This chain joins TRBV19 and TRBJ2-2; 10 bases line up with TRBD2. J lost 6 bases, V lost 6 bases, and 7 bases had no gene match. The germline V gene encodes CDR1 LNHDA and CDR2 SQIVND (reference sequence). The CDR3 is 15 residues long. In nucleotides, the CDR3 is TGTGCCAGTAGGACGGGACTAGCGAGGCCCGGGGAGCTGTTTTTT. Protein product: CASRTGLARPGELFF. The full variable domain, its missing parts supplied by reference TRBV19 and TRBJ2-2, is DGGITQSPKYLFRKEGQNVTLSCEQNLNHDAMYWYRQDPGQGLRLIYYSQIVNDFQKGDIAEGYSVSREKKESFPLTVTSAQKNPTAFYLCASRTGLARPGELFFGEGSRLTVL.

The rearrangement uses TRBV7-3 and TRBJ2-2; the D is unclear. There are 15 residues in the CDR3. CDR1 SGHTA and CDR2 FQGTGA come from the germline V gene. The V end was cut by 6 bases, the J end by 2 bases, with 13 bases between. This CDR3 reads CASRPPGANTGELFF. The DNA for the CDR3 is TGTGCCAGCAGACCCCCGGGTGCCAACACCGGGGAGCTGTTTTTT. Filled out from reference TRBV7-3 and TRBJ2-2, the complete variable domain reads GAGVSQTPSNKVTEKGKYVELRCDPISGHTALYWYRQSLGQGPEFLIYFQGTGAADDSGLPNDRFFAVRPEGSVSTLKIQRTERGDSAVYLCASRPPGANTGELFFGEGSRLTVL.

J is TRBJ2-3 and V is TRBV2, with D maybe TRBD1 (5 bases). This CDR3 spans 14 amino acids. Trimming stripped 5 bases from V and 3 bases from J, with 12 bases between. In germline, CDR1 is SNHLY, CDR2 FYNNEI. The CDR3 reads CASSSGQGTDTQYF. The CDR3 region has the DNA TGTGCCAGCAGTTCCGGGCAGGGAACAGATACGCAGTATTTT.

The rearrangement links TRBV7-8 to TRBJ1-5; no clear D. With 5 bases removed from V and 2 bases from J, the gap between germline ends came to 13 bases. Germline loops: CDR1 SGHVS, CDR2 FQNEAQ. This CDR3 region has 15 residues. Here the CDR3 DNA reads TGTGCCAGCAGCCCATGGAGGGTCGGCAATCAGCCCCAGCATTTT. It translates to CASSPWRVGNQPQHF. Looking up the rest from reference TRBV7-8 and TRBJ1-5 gives the full variable domain: GAGVSQSPRYKVAKRGQDVALRCDPISGHVSLFWYQQALGQGPEFLTYFQNEAQLDKSGLPSDRFFAERPEGSVSTLKIQRTQQEDSAVYLCASSPWRVGNQPQHFGDGTRLSIL.

This clone came up once. V gene TRBV4-1 combines with J gene TRBJ1-1; D is uncertain. CDR1 and CDR2 from the germline V gene are MGHRA and YSYEKL. This CDR3 has 12 residues. Trimming shortened V by 4 bases and J by 2 bases, and 5 bases separated the two germline ends. The CDR3 bases are TGCGCCAGCAGCCCCGGTAACACTGAAGCTTTCTTT. Translated, it gives CASSPGNTEAFF.

V usage is TRBV21-1 and J usage is TRBJ2-1; TRBD1, the table's D call, lacks a check against the DNA. TRBV21-1 is given as a pseudogene. The CDR3 covers 14 residues. The CDR3 region is CASIPSGHGNEQFF. The CDR3, as DNA: TGTGCCAGCATCCCGAGTGGACACGGCAATGAGCAGTTCTTC.

This chain connects TRBV4-1 to TRBJ1-5; D remains unclear. The germline gives CDR1 MGHRA, CDR2 YSYEKL. V was clipped by 0 bases and J by 4 bases, with 13 bases between them. This CDR3 has 16 amino acids. This chain's CDR3 is CASSQDGATRNQPQHF. The CDR3 nucleotides are TGCGCCAGCAGCCAAGATGGAGCGACTCGGAATCAGCCCCAGCATTTT.

This clone has ten or more counts. The V gene is TRBV10-3, the J gene TRBJ1-3, with D perhaps TRBD1 (5 bases). V lost 10 bases to trimming and J lost 0 bases, with 16 bases between them. The CDR3 loop spans 15 amino acids. The V gene's germline CDR1 is ENHRY and CDR2 SYGVKD. In DNA form, the CDR3 reads TGTGCCACTGGGAAGGGGTCCGACTCTGGAAACACCATATATTTT. Protein product: CATGKGSDSGNTIYF.

The chain is built from TRBV30 and TRBJ1-1, with TRBD1 as a possible D gene (5 bases). Between the trimmed V and J ends, which lost 0 bases and 5 bases, there was a span of 7 bases. The CDR3 runs to 12 residues. The germline CDR1 and CDR2 sequences are GTSNPN and SVGIG (reference sequence). CDR3 sequence reads: CAWSVGGTEAFF. CDR3 coding DNA: TGTGCCTGGAGTGTCGGGGGAACTGAAGCTTTCTTT. The full variable domain, rest sourced from reference TRBV30 and TRBJ1-1, is SQTIHQWPATLVQPVGSPLSLECTVEGTSNPNLYWYRQAAGRGLQLLFYSVGIGQISSEVPQNLSASRPQDRQFILSSKKLLLSDSGFYLCAWSVGGTEAFFGQGTRLTVV.

The J gene is TRBJ1-4, the V gene TRBV6-7; TRBD1 is a possible D gene (5 bases). TRBV6-7 is sorted into the ORF group, with uncertain function. V lost 5 bases, J lost 14 bases, and 12 bases lay in between. The CDR3 has 11 amino acids. CDR3 loop: CASSARGVLFF. The CDR3 nucleotides read TGTGCCAGCAGTGCAAGGGGTGTTCTGTTTTTT.